One TCR beta chain is described in this entry. TCRdb's copy holds only in-frame clones and misses some; the assay was immunoSEQ multiplex PCR. The top ten clones hold 1.3% to 1.5% of a sample with about 81,000 clones, 93% of them seen once. The CDR3 runs to 14 residues. J gave up 2 bases and V 6 bases, and 4 bases lay outside the gene matches. Per the germline V gene, CDR1 is MGHDK and CDR2 is SYGVNS. The entry originates in a study of T cell changes during pregnancy in multiple sclerosis. The sequences come from peripheral blood, collected in the third trimester of pregnancy. This TCR derives from a female donor in good health, enrolled as a control in a pregnancy study. The V and J genes are TRBV25-1 and TRBJ2-3; 8 bases match TRBD2. The CDR3 spells CASSPGLDTDTQYF. CDR3 DNA: TGTGCCAGCAGCCCGGGACTAGACACAGATACGCAGTATTTT.